The sequence of this T cell receptor (beta chain) was determined in a study of cytomegalovirus exposure and HLA in healthy donors. Details on this clone: Its target is not known.

General study points: The study recorded 150 to 200 TCR beta chains that were cytomegalovirus-associated. Despite most TCR sequences being rare, some public TCRs occurred in many donors. Subsequent analysis revealed that first-cohort TCR clusters tended to co-occur in the 120 or so validation repertoires.

The table came from immunoSEQ multiplex PCR; TCRdb's copy has only in-frame clones and leaves some out. The sample lists around 70,000 clones, 94% occurring once. V lost 6 bases and J 0 bases, leaving 15 bases between the germline ends. This CDR3 region has 15 residues. Looked up from germline, CDR1 is SGDLS and CDR2 is YYNGEE. The TCR originated in a man aged 18 to 30 in good health and CMV-seropositive. Sequenced sample: PBMCs. The V and J genes are TRBV9 and TRBJ1-1; TRBD1 is a possible D gene (6 bases). The CDR3 spells CASTEGTGLNTEAFF. In DNA, the CDR3 is TGTGCCAGCACCGAGGGAACAGGGTTGAACACTGAAGCTTTCTTT.